Each of the 8 T cell receptor beta chains below was sequenced from the same sample in a study of blood T cell repertoires in COVID-19. Produced via immunoSEQ multiplex PCR; TCRdb's table is partial and in-frame only. The sample shows under 300,000 clones, about 90% of them seen only once. The sequenced sample was peripheral blood. All receptors derive from a woman between 55 and 75 years old with COVID-19, enrolled during active disease.

Only one count was recorded for this clone. This sequence joins TRBV2 and TRBJ2-2; TRBD1 matches 7 bases. The CDR3 covers 15 residues. Per the germline V gene, CDR1 is SNHLY and CDR2 is FYNNEI. V lost 6 bases to trimming and J lost 3 bases; unmatched junction nucleotides: 7. CDR3 sequence: CASSDAGGDTGELFF. Written as DNA, the CDR3 is TGTGCCAGCAGCGATGCAGGGGGAGACACCGGGGAGCTGTTTTTT.

The chain combines TRBV5-1 with TRBJ2-7; 10 nucleotides align to TRBD2. Per the germline V gene, CDR1 is SGHRS and CDR2 is YFSETQ. V shed 2 bases, J shed 6 bases, and the junction held 14 bases outside the gene matches. CDR3 size: 17 residues. CDR3 in amino acids: CASSFSLAGAPGSEQYF. The CDR3 nucleotides are TGCGCCAGCAGCTTCTCGCTAGCGGGGGCCCCCGGCTCCGAGCAGTACTTC.

DNA for the CDR3: TGTGCCAGCAGTCCCGCCCGGATAGGACAGGGGAGCTATGGCTACACCTTC. It encodes CASSPARIGQGSYGYTF. V and J are TRBV27 and TRBJ1-2; 9 nucleotides agree with TRBD1. J lost 4 bases, V lost 5 bases, and 14 bases had no gene match. Germline assignment: CDR1 MNHEY and CDR2 SMNVEV (reference sequence). The CDR3 totals 17 residues.

The chain couples TRBV11-1 to TRBJ1-4; tentatively, D is TRBD1 (5 bases). Looked up from germline, CDR1 is SGHAT and CDR2 is FQDESV (reference sequence). The CDR3 loop spans 16 amino acids. The V and J ends lost 1 base and 0 bases respectively, with 9 bases between them. CDR3 amino acids: CASSLDGGPTNEKLFF. For the CDR3, the DNA is TGTGCCAGCAGCTTAGACGGGGGACCAACTAATGAAAAACTGTTTTTT.

V usage is TRBV6-1 and J usage is TRBJ1-2; TRBD1 aligns across 8 bases. V lost 3 bases, J lost 9 bases, and 12 bases stayed unmatched. This CDR3 spans 15 amino acids. Per germline, CDR1 MNHNS and CDR2 SASEGT. CDR3: CASSDRGRLMMRYTF. As DNA, the CDR3 is TGTGCCAGCAGTGACAGGGGGCGCCTTATGATGCGCTACACCTTC.

The chain uses TRBV5-1 and TRBJ2-5; 12 positions agree with TRBD2. The J segment lost 2 bases and the V segment lost 4 bases, leaving 3 bases of the junction unmatched. In germline, CDR1 is SGHRS, CDR2 YFSETQ. The CDR3 has 15 residues. The chain's CDR3 is CASSETSGGQETQYF. The DNA for the CDR3 is TGCGCCAGCAGCGAGACTAGCGGGGGACAAGAGACCCAGTACTTC.

The CDR3 DNA reads as TGTGCCAGCAGCCTTCGGGGGCAGTTCTTC. Translation gives CASSLRGQFF. The rearrangement uses TRBV3-1 (or the pseudogene TRBV3-2) and TRBJ2-1, with D tentatively TRBD2 (5 bases). V was trimmed by 4 bases and J by 12 bases, leaving 7 bases between them. CDR1 and CDR2 from the germline V gene are LGHDT and YNNKEL (reference sequence). This CDR3 spans 10 amino acids.

V is TRBV7-8 and J is TRBJ1-4; 10 nucleotides line up with TRBD1. Germline CDR1 reads SGHVS; CDR2 reads FQNEAQ. The CDR3 is 14 residues long. V lost 5 bases to trimming and J lost 8 bases; unmatched junction nucleotides: 5. CDR3 DNA: TGTGCCAGCAGCCCCGGACAGGGGGGGGAAAAACTGTTTTTT. Encoded protein: CASSPGQGGEKLFF.